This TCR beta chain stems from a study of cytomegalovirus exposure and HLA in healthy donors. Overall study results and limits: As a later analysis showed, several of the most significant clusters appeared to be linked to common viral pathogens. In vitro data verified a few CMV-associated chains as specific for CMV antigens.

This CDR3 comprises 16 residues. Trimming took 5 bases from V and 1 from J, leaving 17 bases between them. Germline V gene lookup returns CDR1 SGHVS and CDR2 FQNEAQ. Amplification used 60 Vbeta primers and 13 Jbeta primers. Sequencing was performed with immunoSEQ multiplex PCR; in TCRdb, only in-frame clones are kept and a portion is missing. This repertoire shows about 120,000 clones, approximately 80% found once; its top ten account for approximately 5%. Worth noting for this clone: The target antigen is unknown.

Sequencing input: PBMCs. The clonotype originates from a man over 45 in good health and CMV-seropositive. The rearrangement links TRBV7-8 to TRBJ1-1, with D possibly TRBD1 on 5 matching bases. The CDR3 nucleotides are TGTGCCAGCAGCCCGGGAGAGGGCCAGGGGAACACTGAAGCTTTCTTT. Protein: CASSPGEGQGNTEAFF. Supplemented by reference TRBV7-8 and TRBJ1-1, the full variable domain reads GAGVSQSPRYKVAKRGQDVALRCDPISGHVSLFWYQQALGQGPEFLTYFQNEAQLDKSGLPSDRFFAERPEGSVSTLKIQRTQQEDSAVYLCASSPGEGQGNTEAFFGQGTRLTVV.